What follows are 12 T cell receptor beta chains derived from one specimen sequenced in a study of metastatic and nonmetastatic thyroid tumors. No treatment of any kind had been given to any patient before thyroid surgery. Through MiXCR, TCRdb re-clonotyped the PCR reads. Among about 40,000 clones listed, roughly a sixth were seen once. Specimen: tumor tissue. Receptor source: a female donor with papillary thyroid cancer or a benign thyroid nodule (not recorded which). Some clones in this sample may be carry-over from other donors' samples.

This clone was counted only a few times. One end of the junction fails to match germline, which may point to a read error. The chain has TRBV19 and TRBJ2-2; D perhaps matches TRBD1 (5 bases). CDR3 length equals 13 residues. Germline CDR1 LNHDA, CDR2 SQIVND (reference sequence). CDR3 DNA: TGTGCCAGTAGTATGGGGCACACTTGGGATCTGTTTTTT. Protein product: CASSMGHTWDLFF.

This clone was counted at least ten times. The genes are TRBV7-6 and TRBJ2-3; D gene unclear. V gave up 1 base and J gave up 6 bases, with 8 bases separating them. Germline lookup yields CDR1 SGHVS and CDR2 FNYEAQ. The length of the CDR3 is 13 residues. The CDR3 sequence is CASSLGRSDTQYF. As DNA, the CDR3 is TGTGCCAGCAGCTTAGGACGGTCTGATACGCAGTATTTT.

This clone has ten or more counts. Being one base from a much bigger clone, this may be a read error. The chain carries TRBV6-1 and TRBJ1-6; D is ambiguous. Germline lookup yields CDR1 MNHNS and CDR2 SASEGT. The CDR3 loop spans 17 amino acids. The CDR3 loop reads CASGEESRSSYNSPLHF. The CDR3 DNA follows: TGTGCCAGCGGTGAGGAAAGCAGGAGCTCCTATAATTCACCCCTCCACTTT.

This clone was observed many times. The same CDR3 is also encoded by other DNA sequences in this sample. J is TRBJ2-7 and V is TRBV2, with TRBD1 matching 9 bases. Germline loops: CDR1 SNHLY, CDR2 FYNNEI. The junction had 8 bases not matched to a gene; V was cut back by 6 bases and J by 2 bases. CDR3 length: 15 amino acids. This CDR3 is CASRRDRDLPYEQYF. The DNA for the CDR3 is TGTGCCAGCAGACGGGACAGGGACCTCCCCTACGAGCAGTACTTC.

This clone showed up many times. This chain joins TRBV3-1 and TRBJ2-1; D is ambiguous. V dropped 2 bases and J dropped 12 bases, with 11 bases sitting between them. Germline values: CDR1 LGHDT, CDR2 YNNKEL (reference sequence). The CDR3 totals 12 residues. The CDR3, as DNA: TGTGCCAGCAGCCAAAGCTCGACTCGGCAGTTCTTC. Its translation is CASSQSSTRQFF.

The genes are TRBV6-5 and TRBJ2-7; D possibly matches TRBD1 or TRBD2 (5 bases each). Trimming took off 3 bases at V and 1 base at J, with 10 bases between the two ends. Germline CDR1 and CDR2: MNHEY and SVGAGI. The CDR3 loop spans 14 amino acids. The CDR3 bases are TGTGCCAGCAGTTATGGGACCGCGTCCTACGAGCAGTACTTC. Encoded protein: CASSYGTASYEQYF.

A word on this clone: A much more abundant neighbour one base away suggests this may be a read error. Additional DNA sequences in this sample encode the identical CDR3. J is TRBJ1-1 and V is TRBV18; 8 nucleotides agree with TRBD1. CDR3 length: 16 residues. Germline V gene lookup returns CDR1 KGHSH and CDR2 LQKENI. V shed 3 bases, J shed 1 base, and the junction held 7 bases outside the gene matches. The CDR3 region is CASSPQGAGSNTEAFF. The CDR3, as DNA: TGTGCCAGCTCACCCCAGGGGGCTGGGTCGAACACTGAAGCTTTCTTT.

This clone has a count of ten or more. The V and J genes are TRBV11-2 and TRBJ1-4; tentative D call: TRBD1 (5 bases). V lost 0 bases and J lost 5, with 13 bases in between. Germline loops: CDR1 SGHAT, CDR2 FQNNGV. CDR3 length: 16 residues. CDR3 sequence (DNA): TGTGCCAGCAGCTTAGATCGGGGCACGGTGAATGAAAAACTGTTTTTT. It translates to CASSLDRGTVNEKLFF.

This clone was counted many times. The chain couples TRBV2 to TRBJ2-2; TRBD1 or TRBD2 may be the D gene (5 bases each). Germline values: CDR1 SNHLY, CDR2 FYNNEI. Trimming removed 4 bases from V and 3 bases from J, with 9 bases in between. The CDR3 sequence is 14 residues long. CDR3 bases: TGTGCCAGCAGTGTTGAGGGGTACACCGGGGAGCTGTTTTTT. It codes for CASSVEGYTGELFF.

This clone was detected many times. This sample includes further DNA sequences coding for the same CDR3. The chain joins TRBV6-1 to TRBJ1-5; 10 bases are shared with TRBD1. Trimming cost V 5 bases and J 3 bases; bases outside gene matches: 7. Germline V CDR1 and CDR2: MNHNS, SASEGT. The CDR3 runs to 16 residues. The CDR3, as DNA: TGTGCCAGCAGTATATGGGACAGGGGTTCCAATCAGCCCCAGCATTTT. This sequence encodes CASSIWDRGSNQPQHF.

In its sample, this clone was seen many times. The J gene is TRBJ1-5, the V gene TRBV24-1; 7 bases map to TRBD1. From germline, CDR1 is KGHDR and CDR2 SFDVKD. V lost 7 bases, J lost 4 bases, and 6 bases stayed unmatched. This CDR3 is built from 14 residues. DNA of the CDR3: TGTGCCACCAGCGGGACAGAAGGTAATCAGCCCCAGCATTTT. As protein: CATSGTEGNQPQHF.

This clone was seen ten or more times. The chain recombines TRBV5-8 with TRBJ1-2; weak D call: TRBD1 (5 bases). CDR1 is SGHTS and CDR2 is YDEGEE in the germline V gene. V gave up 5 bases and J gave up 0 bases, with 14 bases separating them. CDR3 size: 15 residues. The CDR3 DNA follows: TGTGCCAGCAGGTACTCAGGGAGAGCTAACTATGGCTACACCTTC. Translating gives CASRYSGRANYGYTF.